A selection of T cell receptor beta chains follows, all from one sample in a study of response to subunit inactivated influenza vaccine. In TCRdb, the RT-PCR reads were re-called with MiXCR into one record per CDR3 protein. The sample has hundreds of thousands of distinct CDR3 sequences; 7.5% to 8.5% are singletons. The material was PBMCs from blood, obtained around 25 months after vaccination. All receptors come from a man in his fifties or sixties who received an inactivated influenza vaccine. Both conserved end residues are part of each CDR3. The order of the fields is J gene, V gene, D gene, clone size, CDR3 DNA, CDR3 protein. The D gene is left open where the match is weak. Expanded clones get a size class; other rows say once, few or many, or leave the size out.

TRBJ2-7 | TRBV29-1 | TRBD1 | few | TGCAGCGCCTTGGATTCGACAGGGGCCTACGAGCAGTACTTC | CSALDSTGAYEQYF
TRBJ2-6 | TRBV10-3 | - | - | TGTGCCATCAGTGAGGTGAACTCTGGGGCCAACGTCCTGACTTTC | CAISEVNSGANVLTF
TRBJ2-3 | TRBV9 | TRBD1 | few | TGTGCCAGCAGCCCCGGGACAGGGATGGAGTCAGATACGCAGTATTTT | CASSPGTGMESDTQYF
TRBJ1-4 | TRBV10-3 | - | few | TGTGCCATCAGTCGCGGCGGTGAACTGTTTTTT | CAISRGGELFF
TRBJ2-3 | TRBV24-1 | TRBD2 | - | TGTGCCACCAGTGCCCTGCGACGACTAGCGGGAGAGGGAGATACGCAGTATTTT | CATSALRRLAGEGDTQYF
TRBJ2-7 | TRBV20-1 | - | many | TGCAGTGCTAGAGATCTGCAGGGAAACTACGAGCAGTACTTC | CSARDLQGNYEQYF
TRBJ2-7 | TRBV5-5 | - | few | TGTGCCAGCAGCCCCAGAGGTGGGGGTCCCTACGAGCAGTACTTC | CASSPRGGGPYEQYF
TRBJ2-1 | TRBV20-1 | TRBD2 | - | TGCAGTGCTAGAGATTTTGAGGGACTAGCCAATGAGCAGTTCTTC | CSARDFEGLANEQFF
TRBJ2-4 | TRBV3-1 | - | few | TGTGCCAGCAGCCCCGCCTTATTGGGTGGGTTAGCCAAAAACATTCAGTACTTC | CASSPALLGGLAKNIQYF
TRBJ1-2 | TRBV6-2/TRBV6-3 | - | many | TGTGCCAGCACCCAAGGAGCGTATGGCTACACCTTC | CASTQGAYGYTF
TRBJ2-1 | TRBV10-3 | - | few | TGTGCCATCAGTGGGGGGTTGGAGCAGTTCTTC | CAISGGLEQFF
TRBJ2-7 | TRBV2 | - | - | TGTGCCAGCAGTACCAGACAGGATAGCTCCTACGAGCAGTACTTC | CASSTRQDSSYEQYF
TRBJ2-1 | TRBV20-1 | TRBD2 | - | TGCAGTGCTATTGGGACTAGCGGGAGGTCGAGCTCCTACAATGAGCAGTTCTTC | CSAIGTSGRSSSYNEQFF
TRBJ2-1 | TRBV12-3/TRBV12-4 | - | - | TGTGCCAGCAGTCCGGAGACAGGCCGATATGAGCAGTTCTTC | CASSPETGRYEQFF
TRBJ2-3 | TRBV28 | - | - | TGTGCCAGCAGTTTAAGCATCGGTCGGACAGATACGCAGTATTTT | CASSLSIGRTDTQYF